This T cell receptor beta chain was documented in a study of T cells in Graves' hyperthyroidism and ophthalmopathy. Study-level background: Peripheral blood collection took place at initial diagnosis, before any treatment.

The germline V gene has CDR1 SGHTA and CDR2 FQGNSA. The CDR3 has 14 amino acids. The V gene lost 3 bases and the J gene lost 3 bases, with 11 bases spanning the gap. Amplification of TCR beta CDR3 regions was performed using RNA transcripts as template. Researchers ran a first-round RT-PCR on the TCR CDR3 using the HTBI primer set. From the multiplex PCR reads, TCRdb called clonotypes with MiXCR, one entry per CDR3 protein. The sample comprises roughly 380,000 distinct CDR3 sequences, around 18% of which are singletons, and about 14% rests with the top ten. This clonotype was counted ten times or more.

Sequencing input: blood. This chain joins TRBV7-2 and TRBJ1-2; D is unclear. The clonotype originates from a woman aged 40 to 49 with Graves' ophthalmopathy. The CDR3 nucleotides read TGTGCCAGCAGCTTCGACAACTCCCACTATGGCTACACCTTC. Amino acid sequence: CASSFDNSHYGYTF.